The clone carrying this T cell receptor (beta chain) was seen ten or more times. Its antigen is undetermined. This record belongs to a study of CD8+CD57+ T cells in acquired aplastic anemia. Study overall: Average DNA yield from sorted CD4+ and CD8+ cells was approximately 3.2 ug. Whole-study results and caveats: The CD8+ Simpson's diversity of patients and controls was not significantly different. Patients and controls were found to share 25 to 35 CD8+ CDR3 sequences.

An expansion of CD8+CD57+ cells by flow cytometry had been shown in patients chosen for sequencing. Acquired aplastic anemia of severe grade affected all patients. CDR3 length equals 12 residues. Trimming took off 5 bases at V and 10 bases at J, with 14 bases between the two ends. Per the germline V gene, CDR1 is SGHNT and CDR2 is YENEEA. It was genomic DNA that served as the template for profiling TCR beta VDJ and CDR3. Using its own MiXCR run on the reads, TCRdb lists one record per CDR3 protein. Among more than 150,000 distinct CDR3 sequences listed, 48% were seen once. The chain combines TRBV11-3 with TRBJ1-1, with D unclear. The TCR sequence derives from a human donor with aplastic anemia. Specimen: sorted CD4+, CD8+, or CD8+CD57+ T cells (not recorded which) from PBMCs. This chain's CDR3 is CASSNMSLRAFF. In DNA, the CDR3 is TGTGCCAGCAGCAACATGTCCCTCAGAGCTTTCTTT.